One sample yielded the 11 T cell receptor beta chains listed below, sequenced in a study of Graves' ophthalmopathy and Graves' hyperthyroidism. The authors amplified TCR beta CDR3 regions from RNA transcripts. HTBI primers served in a first-round RT-PCR, which a second-round multiplex PCR followed. TCRdb re-called the multiplex PCR reads with MiXCR, one entry per CDR3 protein. The sample has roughly 610,000 distinct CDR3 sequences, 22% seen once. The material sequenced was peripheral blood. These receptors were obtained from a woman aged 18-30 years with stable Graves' hyperthyroidism. Some clones in this sample may be carry-over from other donors' samples.

Ten or more counts support this clonotype. The chain employs TRBV28 and TRBJ1-2; 7 positions match TRBD1. CDR3 length: 12 amino acids. V trimming: 6 bases; J trimming: 8 bases; junction bases outside the gene matches: 6. Germline V gives CDR1 MDHEN, CDR2 SYDVKM. DNA of the CDR3: TGTGCCAGCAGAGCGGACAGGAGGGGCTACACCTTC. Amino acid sequence: CASRADRRGYTF.

Worth noting for this clonotype: This may arise from a read error, as a much more abundant clone is one base away. Since no conserved phenylalanine or tryptophan closes the CDR3, a read error is the likely cause. V is TRBV19 and J is TRBJ1-2, with D tentatively TRBD1 (6 bases). Trimming pared 1 base from V and 5 bases from J, leaving 14 bases between. The CDR3 covers 15 residues. Per germline, CDR1 LNHDA and CDR2 SQIVND (reference sequence). The CDR3 sequence is CASSIAQGGNYGYTY. In DNA form, the CDR3 reads TGTGCCAGTAGTATAGCACAGGGAGGGAATTATGGCTACACCTAC.

This clonotype was observed at least ten times. Compared with germline, one end of the junction differs, possibly owing to a read error. The chain combines TRBV7-2 with TRBJ2-7; 10 bases match TRBD1. From germline, CDR1 is SGHTA and CDR2 FQGNSA. There are 15 residues in the CDR3. CDR3 bases: TGTGCCAGCAGATTAGGGACAGGGGAGAGTCGCGAGCAGTACTTC. This encodes CASRLGTGESREQYF. The entire variable domain, with the rest obtained from reference TRBV7-2 and TRBJ2-7, is as follows: GAGVSQSPSNKVTEKGKDVELRCDPISGHTALYWYRQSLGQGLEFLIYFQGNSAPDKSGLPSDRFSAERTGGSVSTLTIQRTQQEDSAVYLCASRLGTGESREQYFGPGTRLTVT.

At least ten counts were recorded for this clonotype. J is TRBJ1-3 and V is TRBV11-2, with D unresolved. The CDR3 totals 17 residues. Germline values: CDR1 SGHAT, CDR2 FQNNGV. The V gene lost 6 bases and the J gene lost 0 bases, with 18 bases spanning the gap. The DNA for the CDR3 is TGTGCCAGCAGTCAAAGCCCCGGCCGGAGCTCTGGAAACACCATATATTTT. Encoded protein: CASSQSPGRSSGNTIYF.

This clonotype has a count of ten or more. The rearrangement joins TRBV20-1 to TRBJ1-6; tentative D call: TRBD1 (5 bases). This CDR3 is 12 amino acids long. Germline assignment: CDR1 DFQATT and CDR2 SNEGSKA (reference sequence). The ends were cut back, 0 bases at V and 13 bases at J, with 10 bases in the middle. CDR3 nucleotides: TGCAGTGCTAGAGATGGCGCAGGGCCCCTCCACTTT. Its protein is CSARDGAGPLHF.

The chain joins TRBV19 to TRBJ2-3; 11 nucleotides match TRBD2. Germline CDR1 reads LNHDA; CDR2 reads SQIVND (reference sequence). This CDR3 has 15 amino acids. V lost 5 bases and J lost 1; bases outside the gene matches: 2. The CDR3 loop is CASSGTSGRTDTQYF. For the CDR3, the DNA is TGTGCCAGTAGTGGGACTAGCGGTCGCACAGATACGCAGTATTTT.

This clonotype has only a few counts. This may be a read error, as it is one base from a much larger clone. This chain uses TRBV15 with TRBJ2-2; perhaps TRBD2 as D (6 bases). CDR1 and CDR2 from the germline V gene are LNHNV and YYDKDF (reference sequence). This CDR3 region has 16 residues. In nucleotides, the CDR3 is TGTGCCACCAGCAGAGAGCTAGGGACCTCGGGCCGGGAGCCGTTTTTT. It yields the protein CATSRELGTSGREPFF.

There are many counts of this clonotype. The chain carries TRBV30 and TRBJ2-7; D is unresolved. This CDR3 spans 11 amino acids. V was pared by 0 bases and J by 7 bases, with 7 bases between. Germline lookup yields CDR1 GTSNPN and CDR2 SVGIG (reference sequence). CDR3 DNA: TGTGCCTGGAGTGTAAGTCAGGAGCAGTACTTC. It specifies CAWSVSQEQYF.

This clonotype was found many times. The chain combines TRBV27 with TRBJ1-2; D remains unclear. With 8 bases removed from V and 3 bases from J, the gap between germline ends came to 13 bases. The germline V gene has CDR1 MNHEY and CDR2 SMNVEV (reference sequence). This CDR3 has 13 residues. The CDR3 sequence: CASALRAYYGYTF. Here the CDR3 DNA reads TGTGCCAGCGCTCTTAGGGCTTACTATGGCTACACCTTC.

Many counts were recorded for this clonotype. The V call is TRBV20-1, the J call TRBJ2-7; TRBD2 agrees at 12 bases. Germline V gene lookup returns CDR1 DFQATT and CDR2 SNEGSKA (reference sequence). The CDR3 loop spans 16 amino acids. J gave up 0 bases and V 4 bases, and 7 bases lay outside the gene matches. The CDR3 loop is CSATGTSGPSSYEQYF. The CDR3 nucleotides read TGCAGTGCTACCGGGACTAGCGGGCCGAGCTCCTACGAGCAGTACTTC.

This clonotype was seen many times. The rearrangement uses TRBV6-2 or TRBV6-3 and TRBJ2-2; possibly TRBD1 for D (5 bases). Germline V CDR1 and CDR2: MNHEY, SVGEGT. With 4 bases removed from V and 3 bases from J, the gap between germline ends came to 9 bases. The CDR3 sequence is 14 residues long. The CDR3 protein is CASSSPGHTGELFF. The CDR3 DNA is TGTGCCAGCAGTTCGCCAGGGCACACCGGGGAGCTGTTTTTT.